Here is one T cell receptor beta chain with its context. What it binds is unknown. This sample is drawn from a study of monozygotic twins with inflammatory bowel disease. Study-wide results and limits: Different T cell subtypes could not be distinguished.

The CDR3 extends over 16 amino acids. Germline lookup yields CDR1 MGHRA and CDR2 YSYEKL. No T cells were sorted before total RNA was taken from whole blood. cDNA was produced in eight separate reactions per sample. UMIs containing a 6-nucleotide sample barcode were added via template switching. From its re-call of the 5' RACE reads, TCRdb lists each CDR3 protein once, without DNA. The record lists around 140,000 distinct CDR3 sequences, of which the ten most abundant hold 2% to 3%. Sequenced: blood. The sequence was collected from a human donor with ulcerative colitis or Crohn's disease, or a healthy co-twin of an affected twin (not recorded which). This chain joins TRBV4-1 and TRBJ1-5; without DNA, the TCRdb call of TRBD1 cannot be checked. The CDR3 loop is CASSQTSGRGNQPQHF.